There are a few counts of the clone carrying this T cell receptor beta chain. J was trimmed by 4 bases and V by 0 bases; bases with no gene match: 5. The germline V gene has CDR1 SGHNT and CDR2 YYREEE (reference sequence). This CDR3 region has 15 residues. The data originate from a study of blood T cell repertoires in COVID-19. Sequencing was performed with immunoSEQ multiplex PCR; in TCRdb, only in-frame clones are kept and a portion is missing. The sample consists of roughly 400,000 clones, roughly 86% of them appearing once. The clonotype was recovered from a woman aged 60 to 75 with COVID-19, enrolled during active disease. Sequencing used peripheral blood. V and J are TRBV5-4 and TRBJ1-2; 8 bases map to TRBD1. For the CDR3, the DNA is TGTGCCAGCAGCTTGGATCGAGGGACAGGCTATGGCTACACCTTC. Amino acids: CASSLDRGTGYGYTF.